The 27 T cell receptor beta chains listed next were all sequenced from one sample in a study of shared clonotypes between healthy human individuals. This table comes from immunoSEQ multiplex PCR, and its TCRdb copy is limited to in-frame clones, with some not included. Counted here are hundreds of thousands of clones, about 97% occurring once; the ten biggest clones make up 0.32%. Input material: memory CD8+ T cells sorted from blood. Subset given: CD45RO+ cells pooled with CCR7-negative TemRA cells. The receptor set was obtained from a man between 25 and 39 years old in good health.

The chain joins TRBV6-5 to TRBJ2-7; 9 nucleotides match TRBD1. CDR1 and CDR2 from the germline V gene are MNHEY and SVGAGI. Trimming took 6 bases from V and 1 from J; bases not matched to a gene: 7. This CDR3 region has 15 residues. Here the CDR3 reads CASRVWDRVSYEQYF. The DNA of the CDR3 is TGTGCCAGCAGGGTTTGGGACAGGGTTTCCTACGAGCAGTACTTC.

V is TRBV5-4 and J is TRBJ1-1, with D tentatively TRBD1 (5 bases). Per the germline V gene, CDR1 is SGHNT and CDR2 is YYREEE (reference sequence). V lost 4 bases to trimming and J lost 2 bases, with 15 bases between them. The CDR3 covers 15 residues. CDR3 amino acids: CASSTSIGVNTEAFF. Here the CDR3 DNA reads TGTGCCAGCAGCACCTCGATAGGGGTTAACACTGAAGCTTTCTTT.

This clone is a singleton in its sample. The CDR3 here is CAWSGYSGIGNTQYF. As DNA, the CDR3 is TGTGCCTGGAGTGGATATAGCGGGATTGGGAATACGCAGTATTTT. V usage is TRBV30 and J usage is TRBJ2-3; 8 bases align to TRBD2. With 1 base clipped from V and 7 bases from J, the junction kept 10 bases outside the gene matches. The V gene's germline CDR1 is GTSNPN and CDR2 SVGIG (reference sequence). The CDR3 runs 15 residues. The whole variable domain, filled in from reference TRBV30 and TRBJ2-3, reads SQTIHQWPATLVQPVGSPLSLECTVEGTSNPNLYWYRQAAGRGLQLLFYSVGIGQISSEVPQNLSASRPQDRQFILSSKKLLLSDSGFYLCAWSGYSGIGNTQYFGPGTRLTVL.

This CDR3 is CASSFRGSYEQYF. CDR3 DNA: TGTGCCAGCAGTTTCAGGGGGTCCTACGAGCAGTACTTC. The rearrangement joins TRBV27 to TRBJ2-7; 7 nucleotides agree with TRBD1. Germline trimming cut 3 bases from V and 1 base from J; bases unmatched to any gene: 0. Looked up from germline, CDR1 is MNHEY and CDR2 is SMNVEV (reference sequence). The CDR3 is 13 residues long.

The chain joins TRBV29-1 to TRBJ2-7; D not resolved. The CDR3 is made up of 14 amino acids. Germline V gene lookup returns CDR1 SQVTM and CDR2 ANQGSEA. Between the trimmed V and J ends, which lost 4 bases and 0 bases, there was a span of 13 bases. The CDR3 DNA is TGCAGCGTTGGGGGTCTCGCGAGCTCCTACGAGCAGTACTTC. This codes for CSVGGLASSYEQYF.

The chain recombines TRBV9 with TRBJ1-1; D is undetermined. The germline V gene has CDR1 SGDLS and CDR2 YYNGEE. V shed 6 bases and J shed 4 bases, with 16 bases lying between them. The CDR3 has 14 amino acids. The CDR3 DNA reads TGTGCCAGCAAAGCCCCATTTGGAGGCACTGAAGCTTTCTTT. Its protein product is CASKAPFGGTEAFF. Drawing the rest from reference TRBV9 and TRBJ1-1, the complete variable domain is DSGVTQTPKHLITATGQRVTLRCSPRSGDLSVYWYQQSLDQGLQFLIQYYNGEERAKGNILERFSAQQFPDLHSELNLSSLELGDSALYFCASKAPFGGTEAFFGQGTRLTVV.

This chain joins TRBV5-1 and TRBJ2-5, with 7 bases aligning to TRBD2. Germline CDR1 SGHRS, CDR2 YFSETQ. This CDR3 has 13 amino acids. V trimming: 0 bases; J trimming: 4 bases; junction bases outside the gene matches: 0. DNA for the CDR3: TGCGCCAGCAGCTTGGTAGCGGGAGAGACCCAGTACTTC. The encoded protein is CASSLVAGETQYF.

Here the CDR3 reads CASSDTGYQPQHF. The CDR3 DNA is TGTGCCAGCAGCGATACAGGATATCAGCCCCAGCATTTT. The chain is built from TRBV6-1 and TRBJ1-5, with D perhaps matching TRBD1 (5 bases). The germline CDR1 and CDR2 sequences are MNHNS and SASEGT. The CDR3 spans 13 residues. V was pared by 6 bases and J by 5 bases, with 11 bases between.

V is TRBV6-1 and J is TRBJ1-3, with D uncertain. Germline CDR1 reads MNHNS; CDR2 reads SASEGT. The CDR3 consists of 14 residues. V was clipped by 4 bases and J by 0 bases, with 7 bases between them. The CDR3 sequence: CASSGKGSGNTIYF. The DNA for the CDR3 is TGTGCCAGCAGTGGCAAGGGCTCTGGAAACACCATATATTTT.

The chain couples TRBV30 to TRBJ1-6; D is unclear. Germline CDR1 reads GTSNPN; CDR2 reads SVGIG (reference sequence). The CDR3 has 14 amino acids. Trimming removed 0 bases from V and 5 bases from J, with 8 bases in between. The CDR3 here is CAWSVQPNNSPLHF. The DNA for the CDR3 is TGTGCCTGGAGTGTTCAACCGAATAATTCACCCCTCCACTTT. Full variable domain (outside the CDR3, taken from reference TRBV30 and TRBJ1-6): SQTIHQWPATLVQPVGSPLSLECTVEGTSNPNLYWYRQAAGRGLQLLFYSVGIGQISSEVPQNLSASRPQDRQFILSSKKLLLSDSGFYLCAWSVQPNNSPLHFGNGTRLTVT.

The V call is TRBV14, the J call TRBJ1-4; D uncertain. The germline gives CDR1 SGHDN, CDR2 FVKESK. This CDR3 contains 15 residues. The V end was cut by 2 bases, the J end by 6 bases, with 13 bases between. In DNA form, the CDR3 reads TGTGCCAGCAGCCAAAATGCGGGATTGGATGAAAAACTGTTTTTT. Translated, it gives CASSQNAGLDEKLFF.

Here the CDR3 reads CASRRTGGAGELFF. CDR3 DNA sequence: TGTGCCAGCAGACGGACAGGGGGCGCCGGGGAGCTGTTTTTT. The chain combines TRBV11-2 with TRBJ2-2; 11 nucleotides match TRBD1. Germline CDR1 is SGHAT and CDR2 is FQNNGV. Trimming removed 6 bases from V and 6 bases from J; junction bases left unmatched: 3. CDR3 length: 14 amino acids.

This clone has only one observation. The chain is built from TRBV5-4 and TRBJ2-3, with a weak D call TRBD1 (5 bases). Germline values: CDR1 SGHNT, CDR2 YYREEE (reference sequence). The ends were cut back, 0 bases at V and 4 bases at J, with 12 bases in the middle. The CDR3 loop spans 15 amino acids. Written as DNA, the CDR3 is TGTGCCAGCAGCTTGGGGCTAAGGGGCGCAGATACGCAGTATTTT. Its protein is CASSLGLRGADTQYF.

The gene calls are TRBV27 and TRBJ2-4; D gene unclear. V was cut by 0 bases and J by 5 bases, with 8 bases left in between. Germline lookup yields CDR1 MNHEY and CDR2 SMNVEV (reference sequence). This CDR3 spans 14 amino acids. Here the CDR3 reads CASSLSLDQNIQYF. The CDR3 coding sequence is TGTGCCAGCAGTTTATCGTTGGACCAAAACATTCAGTACTTC.

The V call is TRBV2, the J call TRBJ2-3; D possibly matches TRBD1 or TRBD2 (6 bases each). CDR1 and CDR2 from the germline V gene are SNHLY and FYNNEI. The CDR3 is made up of 13 amino acids. Trimming pared 11 bases from V and 4 bases from J, leaving 16 bases between. The CDR3 coding sequence is TGTGCCGGTCGGGCTAGGGGGGCAGATACGCAGTATTTT. It specifies CAGRARGADTQYF.

The genes are TRBV18 and TRBJ2-6; the D gene is possibly TRBD1 (5 bases). Germline V gives CDR1 KGHSH, CDR2 LQKENI. V lost 1 base to trimming and J lost 0 bases, with 13 bases between them. This CDR3 has 18 residues. The CDR3 here is CASSPRQGKNSGANVLTF. The DNA of the CDR3 is TGTGCCAGCTCACCACGGCAGGGAAAAAACTCTGGGGCCAACGTCCTGACTTTC.

V is TRBV5-1 and J is TRBJ2-5, with 11 bases identical to TRBD2. J was trimmed by 7 bases and V by 7 bases; bases with no gene match: 15. There are 16 residues in the CDR3. Germline V gene data show CDR1 as SGHRS and CDR2 as YFSETQ. CDR3 coding DNA: TGCGCCAGCCGACACACTACTAGCGGGAGCTTTGTGACCCAGTACTTC. Its translation: CASRHTTSGSFVTQYF.

This rearrangement joins TRBV28 to TRBJ2-7; 7 bases are shared with TRBD2. Trimming took 3 bases from V and 3 from J; bases not matched to a gene: 11. The CDR3 contains 16 residues. CDR1 is MDHEN, CDR2 SYDVKM, per germline. CDR3 amino acids: CASSLGGSGAYYEQYF. CDR3 coding DNA: TGTGCCAGCAGTTTGGGGGGGAGCGGTGCGTACTACGAGCAGTACTTC.

The genes are TRBV7-2 and TRBJ2-7; D call uncertain. This CDR3 is built from 15 residues. Germline values: CDR1 SGHTA, CDR2 FQGNSA. V dropped 2 bases and J dropped 2 bases, with 13 bases sitting between them. CDR3 bases: TGTGCCAGCAGCTTACGCGGTGGGCAGGCCTACGAGCAGTACTTC. It encodes CASSLRGGQAYEQYF. The complete variable domain, with remaining parts taken from reference TRBV7-2 and TRBJ2-7, reads GAGVSQSPSNKVTEKGKDVELRCDPISGHTALYWYRQSLGQGLEFLIYFQGNSAPDKSGLPSDRFSAERTGGSVSTLTIQRTQQEDSAVYLCASSLRGGQAYEQYFGPGTRLTVT.

This chain links TRBV14 with TRBJ2-7, with TRBD2 matching over 10 bases. The junction had 10 bases not matched to a gene; V was cut back by 4 bases and J by 7 bases. CDR1 is SGHDN, CDR2 FVKESK, per germline. This CDR3 is 15 amino acids long. CDR3 amino acids: CASSPNPGLAREQYF. In DNA, the CDR3 is TGTGCCAGCAGCCCAAACCCGGGACTAGCGAGGGAGCAGTACTTC.

The rearrangement links TRBV10-3 to TRBJ1-1; TRBD1 might be the D (6 bases). V lost 10 bases and J 5 bases, leaving 14 bases between the germline ends. This CDR3 comprises 12 residues. Germline V gene lookup returns CDR1 ENHRY and CDR2 SYGVKD. The CDR3 is CATRSGETEAFF. The CDR3 DNA is TGTGCCACCCGATCAGGGGAAACTGAAGCTTTCTTT.

V and J are TRBV19 and TRBJ2-6; no clear D gene. V was trimmed by 2 bases and J by 2 bases, leaving 13 bases between them. The length of the CDR3 is 17 residues. CDR1 and CDR2 (germline): LNHDA, SQIVND (reference sequence). CDR3: CASSISRFATGANVLTF. CDR3 bases: TGTGCCAGTAGTATAAGCAGGTTCGCAACTGGGGCCAACGTCCTGACTTTC.

In its sample, this clone was seen once. V usage is TRBV9 and J usage is TRBJ2-3, with TRBD2 as a possible D gene (6 bases). Trimming took 0 bases from V and 2 from J, leaving 10 bases between them. Germline loops: CDR1 SGDLS, CDR2 YYNGEE. The length of the CDR3 is 15 residues. CDR3 coding DNA: TGTGCCAGCAGCGTAGCAGCGGGCCACACAGATACGCAGTATTTT. Residues: CASSVAAGHTDTQYF.

V is TRBV11-3 and J is TRBJ2-1; D remains unclear. From germline, CDR1 is SGHNT and CDR2 YENEEA. V shed 0 bases and J shed 5 bases, with 5 bases lying between them. This CDR3 is 13 amino acids long. The CDR3 loop is CASSLDGNNEQFF. The CDR3 bases are TGTGCCAGCAGCTTAGACGGCAACAATGAGCAGTTCTTC.

This rearrangement joins TRBV6-1 to TRBJ2-3; D perhaps matches TRBD2 (6 bases). The germline gives CDR1 MNHNS, CDR2 SASEGT. The CDR3 extends over 15 amino acids. V lost 4 bases to trimming and J lost 2 bases, with 13 bases between them. In DNA, the CDR3 is TGTGCCAGCAGTGTTCGAGCGGGTCCCACAGATACGCAGTATTTT. Protein sequence: CASSVRAGPTDTQYF.

CDR3 sequence (DNA): TGTGCCAGCCGCCGACCCGGGACAGGGCCCTACGAGCAGTACTTC. This translates into CASRRPGTGPYEQYF. The V gene is TRBV11-2, the J gene TRBJ2-7, with 9 nucleotides matching TRBD1. V gave up 8 bases and J gave up 2 bases; unmatched junction bases: 10. The CDR3 has 15 amino acids. Germline CDR1 reads SGHAT; CDR2 reads FQNNGV. Together with reference TRBV11-2 and TRBJ2-7, the CDR3 gives the full variable domain: EAGVAQSPRYKIIEKRQSVAFWCNPISGHATLYWYQQILGQGPKLLIQFQNNGVVDDSQLPKDRFSAERLKGVDSTLKIQPAKLEDSAVYLCASRRPGTGPYEQYFGPGTRLTVT.

The chain employs TRBV7-3 and TRBJ2-5; D unresolved. The ends were cut back, 5 bases at V and 5 bases at J, with 12 bases in the middle. This CDR3 is built from 13 residues. Per germline, CDR1 SGHTA and CDR2 FQGTGA. This CDR3 reads CASSPGPRETQYF. CDR3 nucleotides: TGTGCCAGCAGCCCCGGGCCCCGGGAGACCCAGTACTTC. The complete variable domain, with remaining parts taken from reference TRBV7-3 and TRBJ2-5, reads GAGVSQTPSNKVTEKGKYVELRCDPISGHTALYWYRQSLGQGPEFLIYFQGTGAADDSGLPNDRFFAVRPEGSVSTLKIQRTERGDSAVYLCASSPGPRETQYFGPGTRLLVL.